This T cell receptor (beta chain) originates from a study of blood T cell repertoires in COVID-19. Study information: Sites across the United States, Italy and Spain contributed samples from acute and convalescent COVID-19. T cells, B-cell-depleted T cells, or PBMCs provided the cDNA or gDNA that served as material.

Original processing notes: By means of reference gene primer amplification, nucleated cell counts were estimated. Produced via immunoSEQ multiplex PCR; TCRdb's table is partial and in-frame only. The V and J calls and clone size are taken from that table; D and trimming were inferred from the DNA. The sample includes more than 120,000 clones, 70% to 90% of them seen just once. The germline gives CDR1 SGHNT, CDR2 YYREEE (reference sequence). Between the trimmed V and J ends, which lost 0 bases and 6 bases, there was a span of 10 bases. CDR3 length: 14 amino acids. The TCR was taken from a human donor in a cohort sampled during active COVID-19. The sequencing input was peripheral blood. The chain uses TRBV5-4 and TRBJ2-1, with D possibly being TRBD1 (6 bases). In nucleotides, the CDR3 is TGTGCCAGCAGCTTGGGGGGGCCTGGCAATGAGCAGTTCTTC. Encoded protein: CASSLGGPGNEQFF.